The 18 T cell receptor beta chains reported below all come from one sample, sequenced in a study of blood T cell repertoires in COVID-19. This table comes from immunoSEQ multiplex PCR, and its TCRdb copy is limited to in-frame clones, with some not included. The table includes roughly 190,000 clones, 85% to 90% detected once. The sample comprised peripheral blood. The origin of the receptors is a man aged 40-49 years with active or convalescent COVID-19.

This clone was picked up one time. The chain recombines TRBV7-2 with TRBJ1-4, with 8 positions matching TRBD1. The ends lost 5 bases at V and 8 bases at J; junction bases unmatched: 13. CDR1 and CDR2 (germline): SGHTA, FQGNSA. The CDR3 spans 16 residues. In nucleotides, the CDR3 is TGTGCCAGCAGCCCCCGATTGACAGGGGCTGTAGAAAAACTGTTTTTT. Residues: CASSPRLTGAVEKLFF.

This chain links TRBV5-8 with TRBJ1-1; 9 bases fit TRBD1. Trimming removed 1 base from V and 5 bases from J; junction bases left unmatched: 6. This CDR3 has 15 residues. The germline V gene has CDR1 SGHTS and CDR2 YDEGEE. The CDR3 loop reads CASSLSRQGGTEAFF. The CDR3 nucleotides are TGTGCCAGCAGCTTGTCGAGACAGGGGGGGACTGAAGCTTTCTTT.

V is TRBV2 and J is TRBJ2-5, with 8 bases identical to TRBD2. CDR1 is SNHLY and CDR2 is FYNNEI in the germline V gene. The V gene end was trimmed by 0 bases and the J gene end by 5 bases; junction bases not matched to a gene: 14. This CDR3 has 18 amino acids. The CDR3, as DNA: TGTGCCAGCAGTGAAGCGTCTTTGTCCAGCGGGAGACGGGAGACCCAGTACTTC. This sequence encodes CASSEASLSSGRRETQYF.

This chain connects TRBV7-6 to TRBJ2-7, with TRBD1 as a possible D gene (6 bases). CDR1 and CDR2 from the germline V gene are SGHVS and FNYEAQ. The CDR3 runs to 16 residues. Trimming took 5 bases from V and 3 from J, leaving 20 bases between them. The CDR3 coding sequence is TGTGCCAGCAGCCCATCACGGACAGAGCTGAGCTACGAGCAGTACTTC. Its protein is CASSPSRTELSYEQYF.

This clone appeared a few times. Here the CDR3 DNA reads TGTGCCAGCAGTGAAAGGGGGCTTGGAAACACCATATATTTT. Its translation is CASSERGLGNTIYF. This rearrangement joins TRBV2 to TRBJ1-3; 7 bases are a match to TRBD1. Germline V lookup: CDR1 SNHLY, CDR2 FYNNEI. V trimming: 2 bases; J trimming: 3 bases; junction bases outside the gene matches: 1. The CDR3 consists of 14 residues.

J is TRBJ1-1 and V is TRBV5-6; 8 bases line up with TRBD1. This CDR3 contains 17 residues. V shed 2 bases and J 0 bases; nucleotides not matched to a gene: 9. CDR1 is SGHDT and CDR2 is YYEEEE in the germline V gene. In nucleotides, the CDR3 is TGTGCCAGCAGCTTTGTGGACAGGGTTTTTTTGAACACTGAAGCTTTCTTT. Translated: CASSFVDRVFLNTEAFF.

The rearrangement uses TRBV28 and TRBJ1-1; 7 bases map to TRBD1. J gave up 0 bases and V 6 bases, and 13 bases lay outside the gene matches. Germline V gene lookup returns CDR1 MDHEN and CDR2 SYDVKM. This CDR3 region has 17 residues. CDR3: CASRRRGQPPMNTEAFF. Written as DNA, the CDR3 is TGTGCCAGCAGGAGGAGGGGGCAACCCCCCATGAACACTGAAGCTTTCTTT.

The CDR3, as DNA: TGTGCCAGCAGCCGAGCCACTTCAGGGTCCTATAATTCACCCCTCCACTTT. Amino acid sequence: CASSRATSGSYNSPLHF. The chain recombines TRBV28 with TRBJ1-6, with D tentatively TRBD1 (5 bases). The CDR3 length is 17 residues. Trimming took 6 bases from V and 1 from J, leaving 16 bases between them. The germline CDR1 and CDR2 sequences are MDHEN and SYDVKM.

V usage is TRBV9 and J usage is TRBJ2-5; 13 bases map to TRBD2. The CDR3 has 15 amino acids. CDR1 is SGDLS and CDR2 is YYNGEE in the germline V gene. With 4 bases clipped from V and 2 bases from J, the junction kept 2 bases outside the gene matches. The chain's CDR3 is CASSTLAGGQETQYF. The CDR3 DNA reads TGTGCCAGCAGCACACTAGCGGGGGGGCAAGAGACCCAGTACTTC. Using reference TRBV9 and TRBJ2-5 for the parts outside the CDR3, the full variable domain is DSGVTQTPKHLITATGQRVTLRCSPRSGDLSVYWYQQSLDQGLQFLIQYYNGEERAKGNILERFSAQQFPDLHSELNLSSLELGDSALYFCASSTLAGGQETQYFGPGTRLLVL.

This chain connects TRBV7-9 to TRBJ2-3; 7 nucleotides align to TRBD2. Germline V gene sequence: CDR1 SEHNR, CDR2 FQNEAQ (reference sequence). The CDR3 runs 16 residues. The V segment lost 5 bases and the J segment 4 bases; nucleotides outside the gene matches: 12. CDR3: CASSQPGLPTADTQYF. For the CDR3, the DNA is TGTGCCAGCAGCCAACCGGGACTACCTACAGCAGATACGCAGTATTTT.

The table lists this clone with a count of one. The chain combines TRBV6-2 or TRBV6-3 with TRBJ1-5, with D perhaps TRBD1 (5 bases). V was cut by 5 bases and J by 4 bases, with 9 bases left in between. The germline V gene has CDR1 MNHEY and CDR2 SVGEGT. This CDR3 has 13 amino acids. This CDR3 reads CASSLGVNQPQHF. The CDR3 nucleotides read TGTGCCAGCAGTCTAGGGGTAAATCAGCCCCAGCATTTT.

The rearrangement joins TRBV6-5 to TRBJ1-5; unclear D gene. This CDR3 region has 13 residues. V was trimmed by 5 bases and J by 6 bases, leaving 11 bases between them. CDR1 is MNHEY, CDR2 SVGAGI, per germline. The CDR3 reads CASSRASSQPQHF. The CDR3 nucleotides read TGTGCCAGCAGTAGAGCCTCGAGTCAGCCCCAGCATTTT.

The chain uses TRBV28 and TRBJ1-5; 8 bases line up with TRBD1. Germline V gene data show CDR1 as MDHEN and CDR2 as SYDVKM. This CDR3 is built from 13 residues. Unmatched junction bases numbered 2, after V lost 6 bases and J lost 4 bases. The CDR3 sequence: CASRHRGNQPQHF. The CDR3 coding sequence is TGTGCCAGCAGACACAGGGGGAATCAGCCCCAGCATTTT.

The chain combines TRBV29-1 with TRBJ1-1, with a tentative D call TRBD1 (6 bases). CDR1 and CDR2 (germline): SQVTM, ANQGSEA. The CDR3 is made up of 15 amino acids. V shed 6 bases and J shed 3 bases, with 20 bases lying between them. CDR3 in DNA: TGCAGCGTGGGGGGGCCAAGTTCTGGCCACACTGAAGCTTTCTTT. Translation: CSVGGPSSGHTEAFF.

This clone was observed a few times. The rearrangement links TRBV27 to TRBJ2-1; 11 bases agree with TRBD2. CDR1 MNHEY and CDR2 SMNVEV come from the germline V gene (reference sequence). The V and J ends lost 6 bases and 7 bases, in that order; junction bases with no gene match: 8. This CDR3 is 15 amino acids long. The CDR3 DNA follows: TGTGCCAGCAGACGCGGGACTAGCGGTAGTAATGAGCAGTTCTTC. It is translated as CASRRGTSGSNEQFF.

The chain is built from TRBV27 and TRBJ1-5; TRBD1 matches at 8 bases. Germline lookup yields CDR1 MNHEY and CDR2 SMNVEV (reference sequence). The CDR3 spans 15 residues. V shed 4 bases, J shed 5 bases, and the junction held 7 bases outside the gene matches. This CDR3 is CASSSRGRRDQPQHF. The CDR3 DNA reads TGTGCCAGCAGTTCCAGGGGGCGACGGGATCAGCCCCAGCATTTT.

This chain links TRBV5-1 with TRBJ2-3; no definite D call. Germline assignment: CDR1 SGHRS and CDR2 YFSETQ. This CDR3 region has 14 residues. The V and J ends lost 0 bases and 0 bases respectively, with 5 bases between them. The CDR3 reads CASSLDPSTDTQYF. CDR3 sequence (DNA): TGCGCCAGCAGCTTGGATCCTAGCACAGATACGCAGTATTTT.

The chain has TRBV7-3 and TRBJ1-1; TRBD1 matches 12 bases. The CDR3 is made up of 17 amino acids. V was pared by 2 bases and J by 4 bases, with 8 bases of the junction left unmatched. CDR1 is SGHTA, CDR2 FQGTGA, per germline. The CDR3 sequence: CASSLGGTGGAFTEAFF. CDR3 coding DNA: TGTGCCAGCAGCTTAGGTGGGACAGGGGGCGCGTTCACTGAAGCTTTCTTT.